The present T cell receptor (beta chain) was sequenced within a study of cytomegalovirus exposure and HLA in healthy donors. Study-level background: It was reported in a later analysis that the roughly 120 validation repertoires used the same platform as the approximately 650 first-cohort repertoires.

Worth noting for this clone: Its specificity is not known.

Study observations and caveats: TCR beta chains numbering some 160 were designated cytomegalovirus-associated. Usually a TCR sequence was rare, but some public TCRs were found in many donors. With high specificity and sensitivity, the classifier reportedly diagnosed cytomegalovirus status.

Germline V gene data show CDR1 as LNHDA and CDR2 as SQIVND (reference sequence). V dropped 2 bases and J dropped 7; count of bases not matched to a gene: 6. The CDR3 consists of 16 residues. Here immunoSEQ multiplex PCR was the method, and the copy in TCRdb shows in-frame clones only, minus some. Of under 200,000 clones listed, about 90% are singletons. The chain has TRBV19 and TRBJ1-6; 9 bases match TRBD1. Material for sequencing was PBMCs. This TCR was sampled from a woman aged 18-29 years in good health and CMV-seropositive. CDR3 protein: CASSIRWDRVNSPLHF. DNA of the CDR3: TGTGCCAGTAGTATACGGTGGGACAGGGTAAATTCACCCCTCCACTTT.